This TCR beta chain is drawn from a study of T cells in Graves' hyperthyroidism and ophthalmopathy. Stable disease denoted Graves' hyperthyroidism without ophthalmopathy progression within 18 months. Criteria for exclusion of patients were uncontrolled infection, other autoimmune disease, pregnancy or lactation. PBMCs were obtained from under 13 ml fresh peripheral blood. This clonotype showed up many times. This CDR3 has 14 amino acids. Trimming shortened V by 5 bases and J by 0 bases, and 10 bases separated the two germline ends. Germline-derived CDR1 and CDR2 are MNHEY and SVGAGI. TCR beta CDR3 regions were amplified from RNA. HTBI primers drove first-round RT-PCR of the TCR CDR3. MiXCR was run by TCRdb on the multiplex PCR reads, yielding one entry per CDR3 protein. The data contain hundreds of thousands of distinct CDR3 sequences, about 38% of them singletons.

The source is a man between 18 and 29 years old with Graves' hyperthyroidism. What was sequenced was blood. V gene TRBV6-5 combines with J gene TRBJ2-5; D is unclear. CDR3 in DNA: TGTGCCAGCAGTGACCGGACGGACCAAGAGACCCAGTACTTC. It yields the protein CASSDRTDQETQYF.